The 8 T cell receptor beta chains below come from one sample, sequenced in a study of blood T cell repertoires in COVID-19. Here immunoSEQ multiplex PCR was the method, and the copy in TCRdb shows in-frame clones only, minus some. The sample carries roughly 59,000 clones, roughly 80% recorded once. The sequenced material came from peripheral blood. The receptors shown here come from a human donor in a cohort sampled during active COVID-19.

The chain combines TRBV27 with TRBJ2-1; no clear D gene. The CDR3 totals 11 residues. Germline loops: CDR1 MNHEY, CDR2 SMNVEV (reference sequence). Trimming stripped 4 bases from V and 6 bases from J, with 4 bases between. The CDR3, as DNA: TGTGCCAGCAGTTCCCGCAATGAGCAGTTCTTC. Its translation: CASSSRNEQFF.

The chain carries TRBV28 and TRBJ1-3; the match to TRBD1 covers 8 bases. The CDR3 spans 16 residues. V gave up 3 bases and J gave up 3 bases; unmatched junction bases: 7. Per germline, CDR1 MDHEN and CDR2 SYDVKM. CDR3 protein: CASSFSDRGSGNTIYF. The CDR3 nucleotides read TGTGCCAGCAGTTTCTCTGACAGGGGAAGTGGAAACACCATATATTTT.

In its sample, this clone was seen a few times. This chain connects TRBV11-2 to TRBJ2-5, with D possibly TRBD2 on 6 matching bases. V lost 3 bases and J 2 bases, leaving 13 bases between the germline ends. This CDR3 is 15 amino acids long. Germline-derived CDR1 and CDR2 are SGHAT and FQNNGV. The CDR3 bases are TGTGCCAGCAGCTTCACGGGTGCGGGGCAAGAGACCCAGTACTTC. This gives the protein CASSFTGAGQETQYF. Together with reference TRBV11-2 and TRBJ2-5, the CDR3 gives the full variable domain: EAGVAQSPRYKIIEKRQSVAFWCNPISGHATLYWYQQILGQGPKLLIQFQNNGVVDDSQLPKDRFSAERLKGVDSTLKIQPAKLEDSAVYLCASSFTGAGQETQYFGPGTRLLVL.

V and J are TRBV28 and TRBJ1-5; TRBD1 agrees at 12 bases. The CDR3 runs 17 residues. V was clipped by 6 bases and J by 1 base; unmatched bases: 7. Looked up from germline, CDR1 is MDHEN and CDR2 is SYDVKM. CDR3 coding DNA: TGTGCCAGCAGAATCCGGGACAGGGGGCGAAGCAATCAGCCCCAGCATTTT. Protein product: CASRIRDRGRSNQPQHF.

This clone has a handful of counts. The genes are TRBV4-3 and TRBJ2-3; D is perhaps TRBD2 (6 bases). The CDR3 is 16 amino acids. CDR1 is LGHNA, CDR2 YSLEER, per germline. Trimming removed 0 bases at V and 5 bases at J, with 15 bases between. The CDR3 sequence is CASSQDRELARDTQYF. The CDR3 DNA follows: TGCGCCAGCAGCCAAGATAGGGAACTAGCAAGAGATACGCAGTATTTT.

The V and J genes are TRBV7-2 and TRBJ1-1; D is uncertain. CDR3 length: 13 residues. Germline values: CDR1 SGHTA, CDR2 FQGNSA. V dropped 5 bases and J dropped 1 base, with 8 bases sitting between them. This CDR3 reads CASSPGANTEAFF. The CDR3 nucleotides are TGTGCCAGCAGCCCGGGAGCGAACACTGAAGCTTTCTTT.

This clone was seen a handful of times. CDR3 protein: CASSPQGRTAEAFF. The DNA for the CDR3 is TGTGCCAGTAGTCCGCAGGGGCGAACCGCTGAAGCTTTCTTT. The J gene is TRBJ1-1, the V gene TRBV19; tentatively, D is TRBD1 (6 bases). V was pared by 5 bases and J by 6 bases, with 16 bases between. The CDR3 runs to 14 residues. Germline assignment: CDR1 LNHDA and CDR2 SQIVND (reference sequence). The full variable domain, with the rest looked up from reference TRBV19 and TRBJ1-1, is DGGITQSPKYLFRKEGQNVTLSCEQNLNHDAMYWYRQDPGQGLRLIYYSQIVNDFQKGDIAEGYSVSREKKESFPLTVTSAQKNPTAFYLCASSPQGRTAEAFFGQGTRLTVV.

V usage is TRBV10-3 and J usage is TRBJ1-5; maybe TRBD1 (6 bases). The CDR3 covers 18 residues. The V end was cut by 3 bases, the J end by 0 bases, with 18 bases between. CDR1 is ENHRY and CDR2 is SYGVKD in the germline V gene. The CDR3 region has the DNA TGTGCCATCAGTGATCCGAAGACAGGTCCCTATAGCAATCAGCCCCAGCATTTT. Its protein product is CAISDPKTGPYSNQPQHF.